This T cell receptor beta chain comes out of a study of blood T cell repertoires in COVID-19. After removal of 4 bases from V and 3 bases from J, the junction contained 6 bases not matched to a gene. In germline, CDR1 is LNHDA, CDR2 SQIVND (reference sequence). The CDR3 loop spans 15 amino acids. Profiling relied on immunoSEQ multiplex PCR, and the TCRdb table lists in-frame clones only, not all of them. The sample holds about 190,000 clones, almost 85% seen once. The TCR was taken from a woman aged 70-85 years with active or convalescent COVID-19. Sequencing input: peripheral blood. The chain employs TRBV19 and TRBJ1-5; 7 bases are shared with TRBD1. This CDR3 is CASSNRDSYNQPQHF. The CDR3 bases are TGTGCCAGTAGTAACAGGGACAGCTACAATCAGCCCCAGCATTTT.